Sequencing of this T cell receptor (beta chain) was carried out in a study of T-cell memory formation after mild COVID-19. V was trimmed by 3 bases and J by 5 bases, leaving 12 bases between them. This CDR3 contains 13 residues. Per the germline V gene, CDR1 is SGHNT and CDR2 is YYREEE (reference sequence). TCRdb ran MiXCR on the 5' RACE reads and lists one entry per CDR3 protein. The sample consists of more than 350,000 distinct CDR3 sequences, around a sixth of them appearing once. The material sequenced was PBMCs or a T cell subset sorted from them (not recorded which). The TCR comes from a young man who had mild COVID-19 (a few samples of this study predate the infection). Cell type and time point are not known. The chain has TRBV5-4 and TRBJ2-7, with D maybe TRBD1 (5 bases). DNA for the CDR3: TGTGCCAGCAGCTGGGGCGGTTTGGACGAGCAGTACGTC. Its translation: CASSWGGLDEQYV.